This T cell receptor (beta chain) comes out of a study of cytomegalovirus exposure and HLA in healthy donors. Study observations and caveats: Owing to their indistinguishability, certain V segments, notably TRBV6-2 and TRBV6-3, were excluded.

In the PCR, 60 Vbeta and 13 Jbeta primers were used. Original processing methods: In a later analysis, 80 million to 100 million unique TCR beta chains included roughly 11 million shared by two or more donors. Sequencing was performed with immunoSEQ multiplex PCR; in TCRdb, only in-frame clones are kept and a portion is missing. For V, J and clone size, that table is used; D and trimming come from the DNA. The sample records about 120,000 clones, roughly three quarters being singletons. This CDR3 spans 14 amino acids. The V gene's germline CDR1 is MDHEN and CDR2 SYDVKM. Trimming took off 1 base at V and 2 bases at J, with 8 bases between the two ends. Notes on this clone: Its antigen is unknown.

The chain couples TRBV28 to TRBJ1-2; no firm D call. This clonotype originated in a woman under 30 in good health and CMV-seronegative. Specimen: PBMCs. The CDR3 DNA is TGTGCCAGCAGTTTATACGGGATAAACTATGGCTACACCTTC. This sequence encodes CASSLYGINYGYTF.